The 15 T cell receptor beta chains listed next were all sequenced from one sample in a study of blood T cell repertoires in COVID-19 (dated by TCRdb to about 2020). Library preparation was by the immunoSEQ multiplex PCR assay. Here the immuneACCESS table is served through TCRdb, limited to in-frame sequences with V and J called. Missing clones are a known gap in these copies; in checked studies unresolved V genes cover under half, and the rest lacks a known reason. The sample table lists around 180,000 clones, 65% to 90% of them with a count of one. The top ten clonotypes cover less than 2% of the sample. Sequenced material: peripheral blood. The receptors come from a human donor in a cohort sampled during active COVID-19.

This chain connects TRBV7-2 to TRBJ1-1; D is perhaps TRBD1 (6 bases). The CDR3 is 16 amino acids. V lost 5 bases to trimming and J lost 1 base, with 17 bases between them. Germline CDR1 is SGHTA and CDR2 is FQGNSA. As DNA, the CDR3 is TGTGCCAGCAGCCACCCCCTGGGGGCTGGGAACACTGAAGCTTTCTTT. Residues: CASSHPLGAGNTEAFF. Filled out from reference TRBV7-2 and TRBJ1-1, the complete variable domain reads GAGVSQSPSNKVTEKGKDVELRCDPISGHTALYWYRQSLGQGLEFLIYFQGNSAPDKSGLPSDRFSAERTGGSVSTLTIQRTQQEDSAVYLCASSHPLGAGNTEAFFGQGTRLTVV.

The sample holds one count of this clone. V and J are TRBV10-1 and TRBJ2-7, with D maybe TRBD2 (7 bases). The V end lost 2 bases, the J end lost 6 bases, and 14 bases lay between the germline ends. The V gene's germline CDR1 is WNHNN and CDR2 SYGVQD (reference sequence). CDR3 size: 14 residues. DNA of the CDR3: TGCGCCAGCAGTGAGGGGAGGGGGGGGACCGAGCAGTACTTC. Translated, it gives CASSEGRGGTEQYF.

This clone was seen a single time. The CDR3 loop reads CASSQDQGQGSHGYTF. DNA for the CDR3: TGCGCCAGCAGCCAAGATCAGGGACAGGGCTCCCATGGCTACACCTTC. V and J are TRBV4-3 and TRBJ1-2, with 9 bases fitting TRBD1. The junction had 8 bases not matched to a gene; V was cut back by 0 bases and J by 6 bases. Germline loops: CDR1 LGHNA, CDR2 YSLEER. CDR3 length equals 16 residues.

CDR3 in DNA: TGCGCCAGCAGCTATTTAGCGGGAGGGTTGGCCGAGCAGTACTTC. This codes for CASSYLAGGLAEQYF. This chain joins TRBV5-1 and TRBJ2-7, with TRBD2 matching 11 bases. This CDR3 is 15 amino acids long. Trimming removed 3 bases from V and 6 bases from J; junction bases left unmatched: 8. Germline V lookup: CDR1 SGHRS, CDR2 YFSETQ. Combining the CDR3 with reference TRBV5-1 and TRBJ2-7 gives the whole variable domain KAGVTQTPRYLIKTRGQQVTLSCSPISGHRSVSWYQQTPGQGLQFLFEYFSETQRNKGNFPGRFSGRQFSNSRSEMNVSTLELGDSALYLCASSYLAGGLAEQYFGPGTRLTVT.

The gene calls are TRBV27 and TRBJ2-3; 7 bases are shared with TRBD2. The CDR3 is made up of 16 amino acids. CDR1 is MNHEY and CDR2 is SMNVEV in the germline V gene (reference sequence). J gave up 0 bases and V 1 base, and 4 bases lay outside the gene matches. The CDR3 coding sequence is TGTGCCAGCAGTTTATTACTAGCGTCTAGCACAGATACGCAGTATTTT. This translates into CASSLLLASSTDTQYF.

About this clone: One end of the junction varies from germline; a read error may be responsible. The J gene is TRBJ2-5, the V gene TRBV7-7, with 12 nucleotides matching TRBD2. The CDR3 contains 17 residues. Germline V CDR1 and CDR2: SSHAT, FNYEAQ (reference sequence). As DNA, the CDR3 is TGTGCTAGCAGCTTGGAGACTAGCGGGAGTAAGCAAGAGACCCAGTACTTC. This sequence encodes CASSLETSGSKQETQYF.

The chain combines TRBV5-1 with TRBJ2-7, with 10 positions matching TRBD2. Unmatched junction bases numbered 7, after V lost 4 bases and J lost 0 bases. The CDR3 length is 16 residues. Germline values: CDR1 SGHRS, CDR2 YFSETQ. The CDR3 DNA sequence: TGCGCCAGCAGCCGACTAGCGGGTGCGAACTCCTACGAGCAGTACTTC. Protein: CASSRLAGANSYEQYF.

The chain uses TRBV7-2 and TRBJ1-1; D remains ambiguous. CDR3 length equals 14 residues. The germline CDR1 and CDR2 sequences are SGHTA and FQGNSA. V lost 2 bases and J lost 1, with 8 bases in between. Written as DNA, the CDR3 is TGTGCCAGCAGCTTAAGCGGGCAGAACACTGAAGCTTTCTTT. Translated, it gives CASSLSGQNTEAFF.

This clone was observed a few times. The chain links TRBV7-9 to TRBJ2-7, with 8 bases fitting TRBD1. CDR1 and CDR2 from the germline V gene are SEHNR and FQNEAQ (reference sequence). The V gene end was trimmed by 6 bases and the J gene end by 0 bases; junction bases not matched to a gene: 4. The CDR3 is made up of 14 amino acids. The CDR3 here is CASRLGQASYEQYF. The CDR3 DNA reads TGTGCCAGCAGGTTGGGACAGGCCTCCTACGAGCAGTACTTC.

The CDR3 bases are TGCGCCAGCAGCCAAGATCCAGGGGGGAACTATGGCTACACCTTC. It codes for CASSQDPGGNYGYTF. The J gene is TRBJ1-2, the V gene TRBV4-3; 7 nucleotides align to TRBD1. This CDR3 has 15 amino acids. Germline assignment: CDR1 LGHNA and CDR2 YSLEER. The ends lost 0 bases at V and 2 bases at J; junction bases unmatched: 3.

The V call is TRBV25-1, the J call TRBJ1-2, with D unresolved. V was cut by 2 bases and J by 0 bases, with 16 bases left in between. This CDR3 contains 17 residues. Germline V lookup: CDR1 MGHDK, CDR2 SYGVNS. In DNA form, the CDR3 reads TGTGCCAGCAGTGAAACGGCAGGTAGAAAGGCTAACTATGGCTACACCTTC. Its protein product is CASSETAGRKANYGYTF.

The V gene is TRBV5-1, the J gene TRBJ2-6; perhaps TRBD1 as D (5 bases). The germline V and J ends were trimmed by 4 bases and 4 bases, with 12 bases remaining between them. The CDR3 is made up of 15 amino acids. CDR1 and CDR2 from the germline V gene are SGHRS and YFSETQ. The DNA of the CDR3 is TGCGCCAGCAGCCCGGCAGGGCCCGGGGCCAACGTCCTGACTTTC. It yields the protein CASSPAGPGANVLTF.

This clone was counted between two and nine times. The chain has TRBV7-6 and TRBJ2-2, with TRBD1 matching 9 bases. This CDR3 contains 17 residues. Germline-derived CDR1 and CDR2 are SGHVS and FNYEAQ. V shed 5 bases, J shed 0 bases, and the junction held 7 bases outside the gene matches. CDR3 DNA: TGTGCCAGCAGCATAGGACAGGGGTCTACGAACACCGGGGAGCTGTTTTTT. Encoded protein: CASSIGQGSTNTGELFF.

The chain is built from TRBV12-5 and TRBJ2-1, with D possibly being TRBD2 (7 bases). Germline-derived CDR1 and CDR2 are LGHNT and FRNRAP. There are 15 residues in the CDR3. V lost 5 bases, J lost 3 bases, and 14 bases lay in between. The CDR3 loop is CASGGGGHLYNEQFF. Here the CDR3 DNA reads TGTGCTAGTGGTGGGGGGGGACACCTCTACAATGAGCAGTTCTTC. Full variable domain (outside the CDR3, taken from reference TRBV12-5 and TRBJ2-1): DARVTQTPRHKVTEMGQEVTMRCQPILGHNTVFWYRQTMMQGLELLAYFRNRAPLDDSGMPKDRFSAEMPDATLATLKIQPSEPRDSAVYFCASGGGGHLYNEQFFGPGTRLTVL.

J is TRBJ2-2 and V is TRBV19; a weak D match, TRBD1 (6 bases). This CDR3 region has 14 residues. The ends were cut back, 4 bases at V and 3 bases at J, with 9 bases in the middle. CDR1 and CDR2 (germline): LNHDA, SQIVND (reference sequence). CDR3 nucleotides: TGTGCCAGTAGTACGACAGGTTACACCGGGGAGCTGTTTTTT. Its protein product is CASSTTGYTGELFF.